The clone carrying this TCR beta chain appeared a few times. No antigen is known for it. CDR1 LGHNA and CDR2 YNFKEQ come from the germline V gene. Trimming cost V 0 bases and J 6 bases, with 15 bases left between them. CDR3 length equals 15 residues. TCRdb fed the reads into MiXCR, producing one record per CDR3 protein. The sample carries 200,000 to 250,000 distinct CDR3 sequences, about 39% recorded once. The data derive from a study of T cell repertoires in cytomegalovirus infection. Study information: CMV infection and matching HLA type were both indicated by public TCR beta signatures.

The source material was CD8+ T cells from cultured PBMCs, sampled from culture after CMV antigen stimulation. This clonotype originated in a human donor in good health (CMV status not recorded). Some clones in this sample may be carry-over from other donors' samples. The rearrangement links TRBV4-2 to TRBJ2-7, with a tentative D call TRBD1 (5 bases). Written as DNA, the CDR3 is TGTGCCAGCAGCCAAGATCTAGGCCAGGGTGGCGAGCAGTACTTC. Translation gives CASSQDLGQGGEQYF.